A single sample is the source of the 18 T cell receptor beta chains below, sequenced in a study of tumor-infiltrating lymphocytes in primary liver carcinoma. Extraction of RNA together with DNA used about 17-31 mg of unsorted bulk tissue. A primer in the constant region served to generate TCR beta cDNA from 450 to 650 ng of total RNA. Libraries covering TCR beta were generated through three nested multiplex PCR rounds (using a slightly modified ARM-PCR). Running 9 to 11 cycles apiece, the first two PCR rounds relied on TRBV1-TRBV30 forward primers together with a C-beta reverse primer. TCRdb ran MiXCR on the multiplex PCR reads and lists one entry per CDR3 protein. The repertoire has 100,000 or so distinct CDR3 sequences, 82% of them found once; the top ten carry approximately 20%. Sequencing input: liver tumor tissue from sampling region 3. Subset noted: tumor region T3, left-lateral pole. Receptor source: a man aged 35 to 55 with primary liver carcinoma and hepatitis B virus infection.

Note on this clonotype: At one end, the junction sequence differs from germline, possibly due to a read error. The chain couples TRBV10-2 to TRBJ2-7; D might be TRBD1 or TRBD2, each matching 5 bases. The CDR3 has 15 residues. In germline, CDR1 is WSHSY, CDR2 SAAADI. CDR3 amino acids: CASSEQQLARDEPYF. CDR3 sequence (DNA): TGCGCCAGCAGTGAGCAACAACTCGCGAGGGACGAGCCGTACTTC.

As concerns this clonotype: The junction and the germline gene differ at one end; a read error may be behind it. The chain links TRBV11-3 to TRBJ2-7; 7 positions agree with TRBD1. Germline-derived CDR1 and CDR2 are SGHNT and YENEEA. CDR3 length: 13 residues. The CDR3 loop reads CVSSVGQSYEQYF. The CDR3 nucleotides are TGCGTCAGCAGCGTGGGACAGTCTTACGAGCAGTACTTC.

Note on this clonotype: The junction departs from germline at one end; a sequencing error may be responsible. The rearrangement uses TRBV12-3 or TRBV12-4 and TRBJ2-2; 7 bases fit TRBD2. The CDR3 spans 14 residues. The CDR3 sequence: CASNHRGASGELSF. DNA of the CDR3: TGTGCCAGCAATCATCGGGGAGCAAGCGGGGAGCTGTCTTTT.

Of note for this clonotype: One end of the junction varies from germline; a read error may be responsible. The chain is built from TRBV29-1 and TRBJ1-1; tentative D call: TRBD1 (5 bases). There are 15 residues in the CDR3. Germline CDR1 SQVTM, CDR2 ANQGSEA. For the CDR3, the DNA is TGCAGCGTTGACGGGGGGTGGGGGATGAGCGCTGATGCTTTCTTT. Amino acids: CSVDGGWGMSADAFF.

As for this clonotype: An end of the junction does not agree with germline; a read error may underlie this. J is TRBJ2-1 and V is TRBV7-3; D remains unclear. The CDR3 runs to 15 residues. Germline CDR1 SGHTA, CDR2 FQGTGA. CDR3 nucleotide sequence: TGTGCCAGCAGCTTACGCCCGAGCTCCTACAACGAGCAGTTCTTC. Amino acid sequence: CASSLRPSSYNEQFF.

The table lists this clonotype with many counts. The gene calls are TRBV4-1 and TRBJ1-2; D gene unclear. V was shortened by 4 bases and J by 2 bases, with 14 bases between the two germline ends. The CDR3 has 15 amino acids. CDR1 is MGHRA and CDR2 is YSYEKL in the germline V gene. The CDR3 DNA reads TGCGCCAGCAGCCCGTCCACTGGACTCAACTATGGCTACACCTTC. Translating gives CASSPSTGLNYGYTF.

Of note for this clonotype: Germline and junction disagree at one end, which may indicate a read error. The chain couples TRBV29-1 to TRBJ1-2; unclear D gene. The CDR3 is 14 residues long. Germline V gene sequence: CDR1 SQVTM, CDR2 ANQGSEA. CDR3 protein: CSVSHDEYYYGYTF. The CDR3 coding sequence is TGCAGCGTTTCACATGACGAGTACTACTATGGCTACACGTTC. Full variable domain (rest looked up from reference TRBV29-1 and TRBJ1-2): SAVISQKPSRDICQRGTSLTIQCQVDSQVTMMFWYRQQPGQSLTLIATANQGSEATYESGFVIDKFPISRPNLTFSTLTVSNMSPEDSSIYLCSVSHDEYYYGYTFGSGTRLTVV.

Notes on this clonotype: Because it lacks the conserved phenylalanine or tryptophan at the end, this CDR3 is likely a read error. No DNA is shown, since the ends of the CDR3 on it are uncertain; the CDR3 is the one TCRdb lists. V gene TRBV11-1 combines with J gene TRBJ1-6; the D call TRBD1 from the table was never checked on the DNA. With termini counted, the CDR3 has 13 amino acids. Germline loops: CDR1 SGHAT, CDR2 FQDESV (reference sequence). The CDR3 is CASSRTLVSHLYC.

In regard to this clonotype: Germline is not matched at one junction end, which may reflect a read error. This rearrangement joins TRBV12-3 or TRBV12-4 to TRBJ1-4; 8 bases map to TRBD1. This CDR3 has 14 amino acids. The CDR3 region is CASSLRQGSEKLFF. CDR3 bases: TGTGCCAGCAGTTTAAGACAGGGGAGTGAAAAACTGTTTTTC.

On this clonotype: Germline is not matched at one junction end, which may reflect a read error. The chain is built from TRBV5-1 and TRBJ1-2, with D possibly matching TRBD1 (6 bases). The CDR3 spans 15 residues. Germline CDR1 and CDR2: SGHRS and YFSETQ. CDR3 sequence reads: CASSLVLVQGDGYTF. DNA for the CDR3: TGCGCCAGCAGCTTGGTATTAGTACAGGGAGATGGCTACACATTC.

Comment on this clonotype: This CDR3 is missing its conserved last phenylalanine or tryptophan, likely due to a read error. V is TRBV6-2 or TRBV6-3 and J is TRBJ1-1; 8 bases are shared with TRBD1. Germline CDR1 and CDR2: MNHEY and SVGEGT. The CDR3 runs to 16 residues. The junction had 5 bases not matched to a gene; V was cut back by 2 bases and J by 0 bases. The chain's CDR3 is CASSYPRDRMNTEAFI. The CDR3 DNA follows: TGTGCCAGCAGTTACCCGAGGGACAGGATGAACACTGAAGCTTTCATT.

This clonotype came up many times. A read error may be the cause here, since a much bigger clone is one base away. The chain employs TRBV5-4 and TRBJ2-1; TRBD2 aligns across 10 bases. The V segment lost 4 bases and the J segment 9 bases; nucleotides outside the gene matches: 4. This CDR3 is 13 amino acids long. Germline V lookup: CDR1 SGHNT, CDR2 YYREEE (reference sequence). CDR3 coding DNA: TGTGCCAGCAGCGGGGGACTAGCGATTGAGCAGTTCTTC. Protein: CASSGGLAIEQFF.

About this clonotype itself: A read error may account for a junction end that differs from germline. The rearrangement uses TRBV5-1 and TRBJ2-3; D gene ambiguous. Germline CDR1 reads SGHRS; CDR2 reads YFSETQ. The CDR3 runs 15 residues. DNA for the CDR3: TGCGCTAGCAGCTTGAGCAGCGCCAGCACAGATACGCAGTATTTT. Residues: CASSLSSASTDTQYF.

Comment on this clonotype: At one end the junction does not follow the germline gene, possibly because of a read error. The chain carries TRBV11-2 and TRBJ2-1; 9 nucleotides align to TRBD1. The CDR3 runs 12 residues. Germline loops: CDR1 SGHAT, CDR2 FQNNGV. For the CDR3, the DNA is TGCGCCAGCAGCTGCGCGACAGGGGGGAAATTCTTC. Protein: CASSCATGGKFF.

Worth noting for this clonotype: The germline gene is not matched at one end of the junction; a read error may be the cause. This rearrangement joins TRBV6-2 or TRBV6-3 to TRBJ1-5; 12 nucleotides match TRBD1. Germline V CDR1 and CDR2: MNHEY, SVGEGT. The CDR3 consists of 18 residues. CDR3 bases: TGTGCCAGCAGTTACTGGTCGGGACAGGGGGCGGGCAATCAGGCCCAACATTTT. Residues: CASSYWSGQGAGNQAQHF.

This clonotype was seen ten or more times. The rearrangement uses TRBV30 and TRBJ1-2; D is perhaps TRBD1 (5 bases). Germline CDR1 is GTSNPN and CDR2 is SVGIG (reference sequence). V lost 2 bases and J lost 7, with 14 bases in between. The CDR3 has 13 amino acids. In DNA, the CDR3 is TGTGCCTGGAGTACTCTTGGGGGTGGTGGCTACACCTTC. This gives the protein CAWSTLGGGGYTF.

A word on this clonotype: Mismatch with germline at one junction end may stem from a read error. This chain connects TRBV28 to TRBJ2-7; D is unresolved. This CDR3 is built from 14 residues. Germline CDR1 and CDR2: MDHEN and SYDVKM. CDR3 in DNA: TGTGCCTGCAGTTTCCAGGTAAACTCCTACGAGCTGTACTTC. Amino acid sequence: CACSFQVNSYELYF.

This chain links TRBV6-6 with TRBJ2-4, with D maybe TRBD2 (5 bases). The CDR3 is 15 residues long. Germline assignment: CDR1 MNHNY and CDR2 SVGAGI (reference sequence). V lost 6 bases and J lost 10, with 22 bases in between. CDR3 in DNA: TGTGCCAGCAGGCTAGGAGAGGGTGCTAGGAAGATTCAGTACTTC. It encodes CASRLGEGARKIQYF.